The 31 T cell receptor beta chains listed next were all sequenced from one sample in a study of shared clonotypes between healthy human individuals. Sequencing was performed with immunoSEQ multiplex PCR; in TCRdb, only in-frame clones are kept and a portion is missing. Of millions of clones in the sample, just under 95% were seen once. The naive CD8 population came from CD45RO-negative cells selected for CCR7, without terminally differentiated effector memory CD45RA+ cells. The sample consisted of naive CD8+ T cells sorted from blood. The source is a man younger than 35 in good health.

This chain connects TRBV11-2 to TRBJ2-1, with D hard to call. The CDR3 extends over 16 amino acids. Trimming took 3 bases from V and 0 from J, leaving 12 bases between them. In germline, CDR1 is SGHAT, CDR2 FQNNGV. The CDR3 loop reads CASSFTGPSSYNEQFF. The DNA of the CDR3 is TGTGCCAGCAGCTTTACTGGACCCAGCTCCTACAATGAGCAGTTCTTC.

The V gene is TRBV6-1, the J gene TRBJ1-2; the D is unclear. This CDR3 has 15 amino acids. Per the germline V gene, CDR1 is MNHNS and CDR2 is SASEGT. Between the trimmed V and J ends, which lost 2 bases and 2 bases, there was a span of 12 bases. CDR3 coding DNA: TGTGCCAGCAGTGAAATGTCAGAGGAGAACTATGGCTACACCTTC. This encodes CASSEMSEENYGYTF.

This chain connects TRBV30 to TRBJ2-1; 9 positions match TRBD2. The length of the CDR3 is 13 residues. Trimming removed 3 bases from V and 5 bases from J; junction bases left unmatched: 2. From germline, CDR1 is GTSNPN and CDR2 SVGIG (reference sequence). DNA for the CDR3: TGTGCCTGGAGGGGACTAGCTCACAATGAGCAGTTCTTC. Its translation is CAWRGLAHNEQFF.

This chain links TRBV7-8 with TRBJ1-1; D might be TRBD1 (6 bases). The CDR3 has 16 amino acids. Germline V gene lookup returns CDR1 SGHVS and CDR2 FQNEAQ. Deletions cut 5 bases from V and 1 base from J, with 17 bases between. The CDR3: CASSPPIRTENTEAFF. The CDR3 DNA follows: TGTGCCAGCAGCCCCCCAATACGGACAGAGAACACTGAAGCTTTCTTT.

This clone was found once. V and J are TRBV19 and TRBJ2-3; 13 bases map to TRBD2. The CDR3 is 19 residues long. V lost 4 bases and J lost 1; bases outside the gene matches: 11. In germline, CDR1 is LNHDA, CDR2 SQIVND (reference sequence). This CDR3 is CASSKAYMGTSGGTDTQYF. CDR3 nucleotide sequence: TGTGCCAGTAGTAAAGCGTATATGGGGACTAGCGGGGGCACAGATACGCAGTATTTT.

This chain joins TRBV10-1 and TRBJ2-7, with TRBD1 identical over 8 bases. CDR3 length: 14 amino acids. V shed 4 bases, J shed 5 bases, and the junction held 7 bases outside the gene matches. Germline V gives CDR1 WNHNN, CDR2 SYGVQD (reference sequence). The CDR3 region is CASSVTDRVNEQYF. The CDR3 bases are TGCGCCAGCAGTGTTACGGACAGGGTTAACGAGCAGTACTTC.

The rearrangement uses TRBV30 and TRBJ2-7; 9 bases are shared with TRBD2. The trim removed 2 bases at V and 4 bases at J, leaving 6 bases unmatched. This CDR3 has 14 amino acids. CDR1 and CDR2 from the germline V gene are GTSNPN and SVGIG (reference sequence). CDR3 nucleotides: TGTGCCTGGAGTTCGGCTAGCGGGGATTACGAGCAGTACTTC. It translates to CAWSSASGDYEQYF.

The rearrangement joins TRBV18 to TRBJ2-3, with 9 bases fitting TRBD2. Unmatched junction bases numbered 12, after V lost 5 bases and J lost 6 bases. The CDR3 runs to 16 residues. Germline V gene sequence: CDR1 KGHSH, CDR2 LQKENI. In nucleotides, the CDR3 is TGTGCCAGCTCAACTGGGACTAGCCGGATACTTGATACGCAGTATTTT. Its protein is CASSTGTSRILDTQYF.

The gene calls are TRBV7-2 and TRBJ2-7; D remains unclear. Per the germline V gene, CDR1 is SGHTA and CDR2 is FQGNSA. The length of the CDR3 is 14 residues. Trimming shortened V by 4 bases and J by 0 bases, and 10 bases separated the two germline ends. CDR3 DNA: TGTGCCAGCAGCTCCTGGAAGGTCTCCTACGAGCAGTACTTC. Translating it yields CASSSWKVSYEQYF.

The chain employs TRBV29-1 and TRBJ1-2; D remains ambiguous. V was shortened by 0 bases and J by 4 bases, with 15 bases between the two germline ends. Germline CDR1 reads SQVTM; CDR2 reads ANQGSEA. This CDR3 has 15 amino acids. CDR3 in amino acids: CSVEDLLAVGYGYTF. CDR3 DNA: TGCAGCGTTGAAGATTTGTTGGCAGTTGGCTATGGCTACACCTTC.

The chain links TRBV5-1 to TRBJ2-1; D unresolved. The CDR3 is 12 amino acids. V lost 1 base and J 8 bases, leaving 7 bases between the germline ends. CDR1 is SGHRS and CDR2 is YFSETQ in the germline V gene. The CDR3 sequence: CASSLRTDEQFF. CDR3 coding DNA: TGCGCCAGCAGCTTGCGAACGGATGAGCAGTTCTTC.

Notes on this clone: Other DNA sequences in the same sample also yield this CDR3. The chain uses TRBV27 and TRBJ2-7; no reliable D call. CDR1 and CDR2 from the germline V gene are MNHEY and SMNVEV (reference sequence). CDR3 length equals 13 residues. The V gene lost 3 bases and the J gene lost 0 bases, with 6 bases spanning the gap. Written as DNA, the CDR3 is TGTGCCAGCAGTTTCGGGTTCTCCTACGAGCAGTACTTC. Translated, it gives CASSFGFSYEQYF.

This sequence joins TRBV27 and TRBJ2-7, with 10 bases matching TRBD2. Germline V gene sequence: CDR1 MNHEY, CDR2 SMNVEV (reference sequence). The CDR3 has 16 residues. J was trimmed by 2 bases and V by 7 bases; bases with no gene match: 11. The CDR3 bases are TGTGCCAGCACGCGTCTAGCGGGAGTTGTGCCCTACGAGCAGTACTTC. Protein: CASTRLAGVVPYEQYF.

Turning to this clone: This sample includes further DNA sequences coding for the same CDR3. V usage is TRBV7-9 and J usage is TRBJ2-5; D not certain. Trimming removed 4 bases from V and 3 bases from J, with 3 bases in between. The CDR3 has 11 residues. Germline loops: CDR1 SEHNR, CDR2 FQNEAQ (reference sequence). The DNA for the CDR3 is TGTGCCAGCAGCTCAGAAGAGACCCAGTACTTC. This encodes CASSSEETQYF.

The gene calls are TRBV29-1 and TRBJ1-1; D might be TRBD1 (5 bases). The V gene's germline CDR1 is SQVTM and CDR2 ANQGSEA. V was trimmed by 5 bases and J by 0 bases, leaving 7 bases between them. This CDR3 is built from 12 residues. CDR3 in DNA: TGCAGCGTTTGGGGACTGAACACTGAAGCTTTCTTT. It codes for CSVWGLNTEAFF.

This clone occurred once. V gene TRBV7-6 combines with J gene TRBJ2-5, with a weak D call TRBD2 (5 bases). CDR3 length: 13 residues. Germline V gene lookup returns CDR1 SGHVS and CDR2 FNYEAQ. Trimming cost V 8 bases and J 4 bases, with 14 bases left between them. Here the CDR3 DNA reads TGTGCCAGCGCCCGATCGGGGAGAGAGACCCAGTACTTC. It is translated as CASARSGRETQYF.

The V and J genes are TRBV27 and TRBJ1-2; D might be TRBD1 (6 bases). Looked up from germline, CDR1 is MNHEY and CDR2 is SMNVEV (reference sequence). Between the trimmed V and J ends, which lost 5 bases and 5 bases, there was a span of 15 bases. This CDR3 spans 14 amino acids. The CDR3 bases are TGTGCCAGCAGTCCCCCGGGGGCGTGGTATGGCTACACCTTC. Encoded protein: CASSPPGAWYGYTF.

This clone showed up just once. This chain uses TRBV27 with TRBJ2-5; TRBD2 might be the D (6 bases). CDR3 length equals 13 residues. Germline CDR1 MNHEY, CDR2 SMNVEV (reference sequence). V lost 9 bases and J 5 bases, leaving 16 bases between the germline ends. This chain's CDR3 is CASRREEGETQYF. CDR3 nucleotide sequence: TGTGCCAGTCGGCGGGAAGAGGGGGAGACCCAGTACTTC.

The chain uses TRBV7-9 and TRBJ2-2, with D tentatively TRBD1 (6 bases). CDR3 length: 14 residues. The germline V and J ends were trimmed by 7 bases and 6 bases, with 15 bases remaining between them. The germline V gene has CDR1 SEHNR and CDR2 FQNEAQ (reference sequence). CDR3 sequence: CASTWAEGAGELFF. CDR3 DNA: TGTGCCAGCACATGGGCCGAGGGGGCCGGGGAGCTGTTTTTT.

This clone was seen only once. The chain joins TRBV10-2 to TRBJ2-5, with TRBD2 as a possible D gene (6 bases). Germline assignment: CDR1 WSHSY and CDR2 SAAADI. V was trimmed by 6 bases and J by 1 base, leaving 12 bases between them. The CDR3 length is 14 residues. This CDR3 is CASSSVEGQETQYF. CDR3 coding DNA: TGCGCCAGCAGCTCGGTGGAGGGCCAAGAGACCCAGTACTTC.

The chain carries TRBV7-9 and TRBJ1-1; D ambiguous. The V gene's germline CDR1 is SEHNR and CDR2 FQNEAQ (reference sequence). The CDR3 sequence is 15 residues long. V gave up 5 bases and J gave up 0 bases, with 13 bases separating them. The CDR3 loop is CASSPPLGLNTEAFF. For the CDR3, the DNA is TGTGCCAGCAGCCCTCCTCTCGGATTGAACACTGAAGCTTTCTTT.

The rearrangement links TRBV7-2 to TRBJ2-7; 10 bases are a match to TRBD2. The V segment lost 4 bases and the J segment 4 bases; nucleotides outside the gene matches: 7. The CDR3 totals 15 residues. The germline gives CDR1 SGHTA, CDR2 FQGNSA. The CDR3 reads CASSSTSGVGYEQYF. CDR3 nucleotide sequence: TGTGCCAGCAGCTCCACTAGCGGGGTAGGGTACGAGCAGTACTTC.

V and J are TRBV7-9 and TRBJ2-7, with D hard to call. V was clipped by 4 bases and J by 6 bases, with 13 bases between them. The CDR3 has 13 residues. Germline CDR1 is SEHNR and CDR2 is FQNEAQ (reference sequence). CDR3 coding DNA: TGTGCCAGCAGCTCTACTGAAGCCACCGAGCAGTACTTC. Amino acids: CASSSTEATEQYF.

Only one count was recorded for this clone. CDR3 coding DNA: TGTGCCAGTAGTACGGGGTACAGCACAGATACGCAGTATTTT. Its translation is CASSTGYSTDTQYF. The chain is built from TRBV19 and TRBJ2-3; TRBD2 is a possible D gene (5 bases). Germline values: CDR1 LNHDA, CDR2 SQIVND (reference sequence). CDR3 length: 14 amino acids. Trimming took off 4 bases at V and 0 bases at J, with 8 bases between the two ends.

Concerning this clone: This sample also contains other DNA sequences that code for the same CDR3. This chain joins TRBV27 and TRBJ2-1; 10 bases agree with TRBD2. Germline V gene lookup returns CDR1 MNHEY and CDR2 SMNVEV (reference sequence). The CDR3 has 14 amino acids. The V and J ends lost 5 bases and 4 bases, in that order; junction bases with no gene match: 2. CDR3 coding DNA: TGTGCCAGCAGTCTAGCGGGGGATTACAATGAGCAGTTCTTC. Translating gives CASSLAGDYNEQFF.

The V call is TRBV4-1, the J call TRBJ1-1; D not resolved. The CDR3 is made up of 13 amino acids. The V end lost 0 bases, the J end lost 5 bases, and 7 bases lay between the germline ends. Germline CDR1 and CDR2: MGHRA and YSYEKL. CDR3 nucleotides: TGCGCCAGCAGCCAAGAGCGGTGGACTGAAGCTTTCTTT. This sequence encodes CASSQERWTEAFF.

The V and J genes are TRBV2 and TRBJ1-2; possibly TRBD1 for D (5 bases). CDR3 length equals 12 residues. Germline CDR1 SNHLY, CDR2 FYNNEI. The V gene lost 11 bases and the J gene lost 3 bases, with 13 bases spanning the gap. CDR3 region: CARGSEDYGYTF. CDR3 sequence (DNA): TGTGCCCGGGGGTCTGAGGACTATGGCTACACCTTC.

The CDR3 nucleotides read TGTGCCAGCAGTATGGGACTAGATAACGAGCAGTACTTC. This encodes CASSMGLDNEQYF. This chain uses TRBV5-4 with TRBJ2-7; 8 bases align to TRBD2. Trimming removed 5 bases from V and 5 bases from J; junction bases left unmatched: 6. Per the germline V gene, CDR1 is SGHNT and CDR2 is YYREEE (reference sequence). The CDR3 runs 13 residues. Looking up the rest from reference TRBV5-4 and TRBJ2-7 gives the full variable domain: ETGVTQSPTHLIKTRGQQVTLRCSSQSGHNTVSWYQQALGQGPQFIFQYYREEENGRGNFPPRFSGLQFPNYSSELNVNALELDDSALYLCASSMGLDNEQYFGPGTRLTVT.

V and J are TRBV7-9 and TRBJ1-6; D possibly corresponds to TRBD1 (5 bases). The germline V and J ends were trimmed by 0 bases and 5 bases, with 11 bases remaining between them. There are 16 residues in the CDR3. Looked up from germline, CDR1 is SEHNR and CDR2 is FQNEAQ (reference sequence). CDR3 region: CASSLAGQGHNSPLHF. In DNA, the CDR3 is TGTGCCAGCAGCTTAGCCGGGCAGGGCCATAATTCACCCCTCCACTTT.

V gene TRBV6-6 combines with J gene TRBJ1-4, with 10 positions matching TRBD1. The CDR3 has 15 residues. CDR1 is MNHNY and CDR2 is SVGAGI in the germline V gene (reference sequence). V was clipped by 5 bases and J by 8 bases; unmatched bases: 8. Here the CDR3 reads CASSKTGGDLEKLFF. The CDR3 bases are TGTGCCAGCAGTAAGACAGGGGGCGATTTAGAAAAACTGTTTTTT.

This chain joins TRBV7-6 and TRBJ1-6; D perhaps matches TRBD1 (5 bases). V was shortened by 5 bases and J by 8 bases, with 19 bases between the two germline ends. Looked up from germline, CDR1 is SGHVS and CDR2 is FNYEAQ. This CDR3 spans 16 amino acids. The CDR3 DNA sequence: TGTGCCAGCAGCCCCCGGGTAGGGGCCTCCGATTCACCCCTCCACTTT. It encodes CASSPRVGASDSPLHF. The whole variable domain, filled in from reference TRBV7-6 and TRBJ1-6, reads GAGVSQSPRYKVTKRGQDVALRCDPISGHVSLYWYRQALGQGPEFLTYFNYEAQQDKSGLPNDRFSAERPEGSISTLTIQRTEQRDSAMYRCASSPRVGASDSPLHFGNGTRLTVT.